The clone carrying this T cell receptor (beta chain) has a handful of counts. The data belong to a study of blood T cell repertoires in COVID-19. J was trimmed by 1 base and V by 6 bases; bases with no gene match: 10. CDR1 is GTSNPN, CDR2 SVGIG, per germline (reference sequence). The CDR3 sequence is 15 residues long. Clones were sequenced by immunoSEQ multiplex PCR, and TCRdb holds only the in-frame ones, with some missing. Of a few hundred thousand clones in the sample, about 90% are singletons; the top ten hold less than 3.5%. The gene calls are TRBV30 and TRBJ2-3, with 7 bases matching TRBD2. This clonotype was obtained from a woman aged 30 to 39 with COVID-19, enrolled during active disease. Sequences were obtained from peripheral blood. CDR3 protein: CACPLAGAGTDTQYF. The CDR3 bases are TGTGCCTGCCCCCTGGCGGGAGCCGGCACAGATACGCAGTATTTT. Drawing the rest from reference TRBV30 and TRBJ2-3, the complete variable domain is SQTIHQWPATLVQPVGSPLSLECTVEGTSNPNLYWYRQAAGRGLQLLFYSVGIGQISSEVPQNLSASRPQDRQFILSSKKLLLSDSGFYLCACPLAGAGTDTQYFGPGTRLTVL.